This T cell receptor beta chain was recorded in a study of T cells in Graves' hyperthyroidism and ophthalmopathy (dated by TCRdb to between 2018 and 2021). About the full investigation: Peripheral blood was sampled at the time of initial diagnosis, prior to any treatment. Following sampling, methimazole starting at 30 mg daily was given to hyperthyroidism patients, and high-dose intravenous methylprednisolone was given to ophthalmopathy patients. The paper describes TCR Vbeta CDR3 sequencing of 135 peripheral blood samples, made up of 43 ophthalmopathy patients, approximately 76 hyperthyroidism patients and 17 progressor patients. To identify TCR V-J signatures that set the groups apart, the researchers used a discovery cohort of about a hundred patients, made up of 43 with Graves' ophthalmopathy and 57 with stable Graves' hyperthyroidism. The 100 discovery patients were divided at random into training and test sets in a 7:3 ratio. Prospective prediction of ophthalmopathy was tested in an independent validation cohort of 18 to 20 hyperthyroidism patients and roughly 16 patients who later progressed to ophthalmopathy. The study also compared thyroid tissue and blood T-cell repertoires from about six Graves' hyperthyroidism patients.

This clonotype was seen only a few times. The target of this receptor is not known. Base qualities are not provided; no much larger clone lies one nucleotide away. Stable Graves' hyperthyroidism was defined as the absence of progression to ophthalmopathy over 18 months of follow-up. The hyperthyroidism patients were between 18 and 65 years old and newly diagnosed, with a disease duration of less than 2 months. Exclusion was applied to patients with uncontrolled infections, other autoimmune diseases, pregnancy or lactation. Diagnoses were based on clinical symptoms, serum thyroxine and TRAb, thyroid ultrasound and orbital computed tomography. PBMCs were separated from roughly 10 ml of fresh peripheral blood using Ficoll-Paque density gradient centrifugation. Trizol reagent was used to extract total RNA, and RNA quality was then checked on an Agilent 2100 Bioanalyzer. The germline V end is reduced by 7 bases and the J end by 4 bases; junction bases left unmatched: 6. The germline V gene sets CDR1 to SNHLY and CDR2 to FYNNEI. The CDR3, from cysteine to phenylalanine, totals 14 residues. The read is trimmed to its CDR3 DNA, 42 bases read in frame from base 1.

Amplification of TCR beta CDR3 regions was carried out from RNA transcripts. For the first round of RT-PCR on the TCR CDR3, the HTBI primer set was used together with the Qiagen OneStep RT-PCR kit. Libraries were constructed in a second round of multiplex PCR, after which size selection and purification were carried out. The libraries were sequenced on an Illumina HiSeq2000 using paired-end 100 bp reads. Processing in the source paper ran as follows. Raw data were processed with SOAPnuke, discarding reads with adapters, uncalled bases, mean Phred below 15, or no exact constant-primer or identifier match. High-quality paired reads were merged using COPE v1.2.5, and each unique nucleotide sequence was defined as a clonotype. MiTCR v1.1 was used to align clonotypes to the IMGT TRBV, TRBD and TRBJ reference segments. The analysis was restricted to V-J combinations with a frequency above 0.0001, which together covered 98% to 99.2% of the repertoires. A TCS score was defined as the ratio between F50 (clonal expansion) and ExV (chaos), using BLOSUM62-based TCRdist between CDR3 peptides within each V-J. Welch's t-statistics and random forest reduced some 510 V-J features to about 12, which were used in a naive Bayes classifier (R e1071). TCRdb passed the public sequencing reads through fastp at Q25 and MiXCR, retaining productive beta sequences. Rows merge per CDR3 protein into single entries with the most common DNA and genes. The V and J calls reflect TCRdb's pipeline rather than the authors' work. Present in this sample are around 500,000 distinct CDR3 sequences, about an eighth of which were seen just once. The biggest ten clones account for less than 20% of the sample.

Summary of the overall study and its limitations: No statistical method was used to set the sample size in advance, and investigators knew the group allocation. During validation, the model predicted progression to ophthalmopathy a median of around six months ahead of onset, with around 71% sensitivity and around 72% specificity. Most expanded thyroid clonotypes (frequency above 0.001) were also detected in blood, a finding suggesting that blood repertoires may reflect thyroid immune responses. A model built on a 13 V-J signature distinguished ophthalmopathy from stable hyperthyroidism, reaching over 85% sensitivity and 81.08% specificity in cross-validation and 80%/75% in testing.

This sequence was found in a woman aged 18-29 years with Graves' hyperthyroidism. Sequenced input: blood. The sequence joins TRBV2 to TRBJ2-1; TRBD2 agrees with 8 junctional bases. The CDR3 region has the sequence CASNLAGYYNEQFF. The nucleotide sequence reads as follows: TGTGCCAGCAACCTAGCGGGCTATTACAATGAGCAGTTCTTC.